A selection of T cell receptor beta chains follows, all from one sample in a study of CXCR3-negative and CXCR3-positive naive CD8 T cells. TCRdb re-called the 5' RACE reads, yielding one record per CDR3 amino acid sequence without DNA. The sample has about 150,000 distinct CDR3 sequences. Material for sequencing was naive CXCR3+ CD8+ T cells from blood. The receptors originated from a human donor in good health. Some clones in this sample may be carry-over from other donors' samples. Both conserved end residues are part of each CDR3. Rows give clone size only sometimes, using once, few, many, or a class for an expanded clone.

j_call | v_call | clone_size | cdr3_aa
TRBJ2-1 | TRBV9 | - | CASSPVWGQGINEQFF
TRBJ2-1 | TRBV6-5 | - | CASSYRGSGNEQFF
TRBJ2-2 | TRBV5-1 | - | CASTSGTPGELFF
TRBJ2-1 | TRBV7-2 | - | CASSPRWGTGGNNEQFF
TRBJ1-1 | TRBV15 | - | CATSSDSGVRRTEAFF
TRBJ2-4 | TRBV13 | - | CASSLWTKNIQYF
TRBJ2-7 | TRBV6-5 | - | CASSLPRAFYEQYF
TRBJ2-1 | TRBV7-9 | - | CASSLATQQFF
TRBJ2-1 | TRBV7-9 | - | CASRERTEGNEQFF
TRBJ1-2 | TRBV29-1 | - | CSVDPGGAGGYTF
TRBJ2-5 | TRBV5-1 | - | CASSERPPSLFGETQYF
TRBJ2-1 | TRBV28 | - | CASSLSWTEQFF
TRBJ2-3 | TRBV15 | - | CATRGRGNTDTQYF
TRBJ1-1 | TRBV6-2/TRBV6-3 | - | CASSYFGGTEAFF
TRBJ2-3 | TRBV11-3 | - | CASSLQGSYTDTQYF
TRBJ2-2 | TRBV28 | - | CATGASGGDTGELFF
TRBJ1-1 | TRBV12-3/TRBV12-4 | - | CASSLEGASNTEAFF
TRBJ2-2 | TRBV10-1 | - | CASSVTGAAGELFF
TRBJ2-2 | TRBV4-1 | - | CASSATPANTGELFF
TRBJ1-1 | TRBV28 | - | CASRTRDRGLNTEAFF
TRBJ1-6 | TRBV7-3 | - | CASSLLSDGNSPLHF
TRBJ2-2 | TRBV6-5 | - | CASSYSSGGPRGELFF
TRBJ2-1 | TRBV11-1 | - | CASSPKGTSGGGDEQFF
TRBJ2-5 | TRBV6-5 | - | CASSPGVETQYF
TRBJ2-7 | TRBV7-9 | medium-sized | CASSLTYEQYF
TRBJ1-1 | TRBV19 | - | CASSTGGRTEAFF
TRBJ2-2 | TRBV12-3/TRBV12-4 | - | CASSPPGGELFF
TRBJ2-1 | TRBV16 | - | CASSLESQKYNEQFF
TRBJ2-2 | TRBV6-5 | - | CASSYSSGNTRELFF
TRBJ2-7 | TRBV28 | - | CASSPLHGRREQYF
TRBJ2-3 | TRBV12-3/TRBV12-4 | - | CASSLQRLGDTQYF
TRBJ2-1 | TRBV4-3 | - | CASSQGHGYNEQFF
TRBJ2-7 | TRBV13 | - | CASRAANFMPYEQYF
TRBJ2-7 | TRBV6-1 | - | CASRIQGTYEQYF
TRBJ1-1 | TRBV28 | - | CASSLSATEAFF
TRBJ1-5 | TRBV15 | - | CATGTASNQPQHF
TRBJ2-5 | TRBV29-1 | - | CSVDALSGGWEETQYF
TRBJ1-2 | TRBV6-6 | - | CASSPTGPEAGYTF
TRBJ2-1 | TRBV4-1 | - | CASSQETGLYNEQFF
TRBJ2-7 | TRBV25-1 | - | CASSFTGYEQYF
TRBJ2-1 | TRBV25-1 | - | CASSPRGGGRYNEQFF
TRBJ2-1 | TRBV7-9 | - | CASIVEDRGHEQFF
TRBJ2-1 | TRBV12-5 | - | CASGLYGYNEQFF
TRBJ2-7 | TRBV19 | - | CASSISSRGLDEQYF
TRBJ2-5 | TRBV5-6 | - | CASSLGGTTQYF
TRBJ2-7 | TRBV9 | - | CASSVEGNSYEQYF
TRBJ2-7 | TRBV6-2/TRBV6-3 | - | CASSYWPNYEQYF